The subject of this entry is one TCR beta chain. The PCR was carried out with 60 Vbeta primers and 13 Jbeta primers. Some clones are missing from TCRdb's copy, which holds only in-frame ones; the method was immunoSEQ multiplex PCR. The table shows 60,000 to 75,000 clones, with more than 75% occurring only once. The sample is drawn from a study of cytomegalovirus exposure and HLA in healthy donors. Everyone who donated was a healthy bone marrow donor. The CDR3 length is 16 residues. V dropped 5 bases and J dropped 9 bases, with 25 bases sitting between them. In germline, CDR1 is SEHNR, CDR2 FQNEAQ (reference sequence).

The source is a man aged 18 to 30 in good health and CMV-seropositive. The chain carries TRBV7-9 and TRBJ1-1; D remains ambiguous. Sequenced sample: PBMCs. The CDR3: CASSAKEGPEKSQAFF. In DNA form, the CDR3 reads TGTGCCAGCAGCGCCAAAGAGGGTCCGGAGAAAAGTCAAGCTTTCTTT.